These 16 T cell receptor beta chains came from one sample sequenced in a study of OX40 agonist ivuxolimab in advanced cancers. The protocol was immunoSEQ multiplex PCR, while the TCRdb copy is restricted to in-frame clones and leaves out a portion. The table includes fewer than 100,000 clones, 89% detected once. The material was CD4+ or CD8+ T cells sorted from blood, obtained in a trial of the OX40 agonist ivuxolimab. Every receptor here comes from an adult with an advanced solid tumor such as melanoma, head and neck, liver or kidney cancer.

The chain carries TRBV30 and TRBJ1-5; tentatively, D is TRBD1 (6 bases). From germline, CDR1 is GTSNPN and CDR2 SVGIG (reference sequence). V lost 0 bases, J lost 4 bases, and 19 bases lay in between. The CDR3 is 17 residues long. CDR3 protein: CAWSVGDTGLRNQPQHF. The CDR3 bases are TGTGCCTGGAGTGTAGGGGACACAGGGTTAAGGAATCAGCCCCAGCATTTT.

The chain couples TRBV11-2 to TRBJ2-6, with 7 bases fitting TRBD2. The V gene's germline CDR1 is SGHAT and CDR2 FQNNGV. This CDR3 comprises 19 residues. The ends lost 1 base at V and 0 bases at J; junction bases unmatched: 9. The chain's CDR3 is CASSLVGGKVSSGANVLTF. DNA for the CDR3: TGTGCCAGCAGCTTAGTGGGAGGGAAAGTAAGCTCTGGGGCCAACGTCCTGACTTTC.

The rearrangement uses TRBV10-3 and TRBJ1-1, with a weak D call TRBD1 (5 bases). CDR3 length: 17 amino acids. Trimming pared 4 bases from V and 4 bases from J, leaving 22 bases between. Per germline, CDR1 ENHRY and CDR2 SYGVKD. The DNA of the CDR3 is TGTGCCATCAGTGGAGTGGCTGGGGGGACGCCAGCCACTGAAGCTTTCTTT. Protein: CAISGVAGGTPATEAFF.

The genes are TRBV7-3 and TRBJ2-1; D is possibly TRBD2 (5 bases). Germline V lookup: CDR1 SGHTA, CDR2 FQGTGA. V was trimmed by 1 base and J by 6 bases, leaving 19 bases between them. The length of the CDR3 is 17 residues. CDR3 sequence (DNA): TGTGCCAGCAGCTTAAATCCACCCGGGGTGGGTGGCAATGAGCAGTTCTTC. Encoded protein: CASSLNPPGVGGNEQFF.

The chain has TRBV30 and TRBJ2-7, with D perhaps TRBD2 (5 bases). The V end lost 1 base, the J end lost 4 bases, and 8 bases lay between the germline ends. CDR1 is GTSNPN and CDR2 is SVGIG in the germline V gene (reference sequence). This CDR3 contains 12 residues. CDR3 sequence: CAWSDREYEQYF. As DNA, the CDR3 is TGTGCCTGGAGTGATAGGGAGTACGAGCAGTACTTC.

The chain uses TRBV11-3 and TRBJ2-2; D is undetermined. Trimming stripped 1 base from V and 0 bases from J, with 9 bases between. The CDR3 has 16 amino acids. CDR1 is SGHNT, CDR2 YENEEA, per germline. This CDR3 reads CASSLGEVANTGELFF. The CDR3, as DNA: TGTGCCAGCAGCTTAGGAGAGGTAGCGAACACCGGGGAGCTGTTTTTT.

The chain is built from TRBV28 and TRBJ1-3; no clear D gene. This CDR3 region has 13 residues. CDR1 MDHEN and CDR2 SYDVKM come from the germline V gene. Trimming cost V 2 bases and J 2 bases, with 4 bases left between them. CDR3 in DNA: TGTGCCAGCAGTTTAAATGCTGGAAACACCATATATTTT. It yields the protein CASSLNAGNTIYF.

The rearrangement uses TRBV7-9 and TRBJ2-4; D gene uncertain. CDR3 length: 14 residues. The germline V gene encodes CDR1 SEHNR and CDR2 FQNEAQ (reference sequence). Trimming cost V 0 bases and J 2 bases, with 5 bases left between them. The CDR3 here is CASSLAGSKNIQYF. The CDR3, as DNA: TGTGCCAGCAGCTTAGCAGGGTCCAAAAACATTCAGTACTTC.

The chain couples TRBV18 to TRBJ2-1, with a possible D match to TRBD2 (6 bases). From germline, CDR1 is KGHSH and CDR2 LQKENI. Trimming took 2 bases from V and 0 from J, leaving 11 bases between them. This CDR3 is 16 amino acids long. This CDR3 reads CASSPASAGSYNEQFF. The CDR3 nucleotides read TGTGCCAGCTCACCAGCTAGCGCGGGCTCCTACAATGAGCAGTTCTTC.

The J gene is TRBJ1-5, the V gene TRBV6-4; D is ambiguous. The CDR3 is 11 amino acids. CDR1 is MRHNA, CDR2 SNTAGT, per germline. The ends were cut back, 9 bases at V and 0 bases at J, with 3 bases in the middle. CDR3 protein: CASYSNQPQHF. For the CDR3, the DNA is TGTGCCAGTTATAGCAATCAGCCCCAGCATTTT.

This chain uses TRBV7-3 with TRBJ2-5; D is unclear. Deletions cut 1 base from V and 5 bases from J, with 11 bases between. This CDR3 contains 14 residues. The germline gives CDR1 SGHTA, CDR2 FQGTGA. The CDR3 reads CASSLRAAIETQYF. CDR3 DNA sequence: TGTGCCAGCAGCTTAAGGGCGGCGATCGAGACCCAGTACTTC.

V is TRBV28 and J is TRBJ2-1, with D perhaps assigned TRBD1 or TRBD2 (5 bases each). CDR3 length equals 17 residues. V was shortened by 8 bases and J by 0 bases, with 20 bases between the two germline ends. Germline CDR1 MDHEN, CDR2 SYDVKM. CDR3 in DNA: TGTGCCAGCCATCGTTTGGGGGTCAGGAGCTCCTACAATGAGCAGTTCTTC. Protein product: CASHRLGVRSSYNEQFF.

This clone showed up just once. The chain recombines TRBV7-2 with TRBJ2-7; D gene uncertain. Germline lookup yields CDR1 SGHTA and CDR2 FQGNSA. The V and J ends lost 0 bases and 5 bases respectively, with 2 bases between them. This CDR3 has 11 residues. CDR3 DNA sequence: TGTGCCAGCAGCTTAGCGCACGAGCAGTACTTC. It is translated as CASSLAHEQYF.

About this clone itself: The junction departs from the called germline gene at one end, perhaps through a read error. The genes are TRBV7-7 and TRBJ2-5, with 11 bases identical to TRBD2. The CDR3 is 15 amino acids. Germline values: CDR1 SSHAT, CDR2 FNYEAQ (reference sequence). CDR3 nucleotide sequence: TGTGCTAGCAGCTTAGGGACTAGCGGTGGGGAGACCCAGTACTTC. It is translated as CASSLGTSGGETQYF. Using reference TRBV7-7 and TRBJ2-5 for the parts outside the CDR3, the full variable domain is GAGVSQSPRYKVTKRGQDVTLRCDPISSHATLYWYQQALGQGPEFLTYFNYEAQPDKSGLPSDRFSAERPEGSISTLTIQRTEQRDSAMYRCASSLGTSGGETQYFGPGTRLLVL.

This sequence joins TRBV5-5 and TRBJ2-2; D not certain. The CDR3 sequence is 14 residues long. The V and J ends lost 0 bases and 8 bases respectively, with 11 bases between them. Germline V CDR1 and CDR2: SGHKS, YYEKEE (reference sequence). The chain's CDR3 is CASSLGPMAGELFF. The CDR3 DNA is TGTGCCAGCAGCTTGGGGCCCATGGCGGGGGAGCTGTTTTTT.

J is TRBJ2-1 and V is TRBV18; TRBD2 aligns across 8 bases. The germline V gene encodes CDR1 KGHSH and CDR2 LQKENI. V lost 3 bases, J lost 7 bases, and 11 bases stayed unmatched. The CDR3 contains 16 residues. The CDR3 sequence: CASSPESGSVVNEQFF. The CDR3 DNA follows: TGTGCCAGCTCACCGGAAAGCGGGAGCGTAGTAAATGAGCAGTTCTTC.